The 30 T cell receptor beta chains below all came from one sample that was sequenced in a study of blood T cell repertoires in COVID-19 (dated by TCRdb to about 2020). Receptor libraries were prepared by the immunoSEQ multiplex PCR assay. What TCRdb holds here is the immuneACCESS table cut down to in-frame rearrangements. Part of the clones is not present; checked against another copy, under half of the missing clones reflect an unresolved V gene, and the others are unexplained. This sample gives more than 95,000 clones in total; approximately 85% of them show up just once. About 18% of the sample is in the top ten clones. What was sequenced was peripheral blood. These receptors all stem from a man aged 25 to 45 with COVID-19, enrolled during active disease.

This sequence joins TRBV5-1 and TRBJ2-5; no clear D. Germline CDR1 is SGHRS and CDR2 is YFSETQ. V lost 6 bases, J lost 2 bases, and 17 bases lay in between. The CDR3 contains 15 residues. CDR3 sequence: CASIPGAGKQETQYF. As DNA, the CDR3 is TGCGCCAGCATTCCCGGAGCCGGCAAGCAAGAGACCCAGTACTTC.

The chain employs TRBV5-1 and TRBJ2-7, with D tentatively TRBD2 (7 bases). This CDR3 has 13 amino acids. V dropped 3 bases and J dropped 4 bases, with 11 bases sitting between them. Germline-derived CDR1 and CDR2 are SGHRS and YFSETQ. CDR3 region: CASSWGGIYEQYF. In nucleotides, the CDR3 is TGCGCCAGCAGCTGGGGGGGCATATACGAGCAGTACTTC.

The chain links TRBV5-6 to TRBJ2-2; TRBD1 matches at 7 bases. This CDR3 has 18 residues. Germline-derived CDR1 and CDR2 are SGHDT and YYEEEE. The V and J ends lost 3 bases and 0 bases, in that order; junction bases with no gene match: 11. CDR3 in amino acids: CASSWGGPRGSNTGELFF. The CDR3 nucleotides read TGTGCCAGCAGCTGGGGTGGACCCAGGGGGTCGAACACCGGGGAGCTGTTTTTT.

This chain connects TRBV6-5 to TRBJ1-1; D unresolved. V lost 2 bases and J lost 5, with 15 bases in between. The V gene's germline CDR1 is MNHEY and CDR2 SVGAGI. This CDR3 contains 15 residues. The CDR3 bases are TGTGCCAGCAGTTACACGGACCGGGGAGGTACTGAAGCTTTCTTT. Protein: CASSYTDRGGTEAFF.

J is TRBJ1-2 and V is TRBV5-5; TRBD1 might be the D (5 bases). Germline V CDR1 and CDR2: SGHKS, YYEKEE (reference sequence). CDR3 length equals 13 residues. The germline V and J ends were trimmed by 0 bases and 7 bases, with 10 bases remaining between them. The CDR3 region has the DNA TGTGCCAGCAGCTTGGAATGGGGACTTGGCTACACCTTC. Residues: CASSLEWGLGYTF.

This clone was picked up one time. The J gene is TRBJ1-2, the V gene TRBV27; TRBD1 matches 7 bases. This CDR3 is built from 15 residues. Germline-derived CDR1 and CDR2 are MNHEY and SMNVEV (reference sequence). V gave up 5 bases and J gave up 3 bases; unmatched junction bases: 9. In DNA, the CDR3 is TGTGCCAGCAGTGGCGAGGGACAGAGTGACTATGGCTACACCTTC. Translation gives CASSGEGQSDYGYTF.

This chain joins TRBV19 and TRBJ1-1, with 7 bases fitting TRBD1. V lost 4 bases and J lost 3; bases outside the gene matches: 5. Germline-derived CDR1 and CDR2 are LNHDA and SQIVND (reference sequence). The CDR3 has 14 amino acids. CDR3 DNA sequence: TGTGCCAGTAGTACGGGACAGACGTACACTGAAGCTTTCTTT. Its translation: CASSTGQTYTEAFF.

The V and J genes are TRBV6-5 and TRBJ1-4; TRBD1 aligns across 8 bases. Germline loops: CDR1 MNHEY, CDR2 SVGAGI. Germline trimming cut 3 bases from V and 7 bases from J; bases unmatched to any gene: 4. The CDR3 is made up of 14 amino acids. The CDR3 loop is CASSYSGQGEKLFF. The CDR3 nucleotides read TGTGCCAGCAGTTATTCCGGACAGGGTGAAAAACTGTTTTTT.

The chain joins TRBV11-2 to TRBJ1-4; D possibly corresponds to TRBD1 (6 bases). Germline lookup yields CDR1 SGHAT and CDR2 FQNNGV. The CDR3 spans 16 residues. Trimming stripped 5 bases from V and 10 bases from J, with 23 bases between. The CDR3 DNA sequence: TGTGCCAGCAGCCCGCCGAGACAGGCAAAGGGGAGAAAACTGTTTTTT. Translation gives CASSPPRQAKGRKLFF.

This clone has more than one count but fewer than ten. This chain connects TRBV28 to TRBJ2-7; 14 nucleotides agree with TRBD2. Trimming removed 6 bases from V and 7 bases from J; junction bases left unmatched: 11. Germline V gene sequence: CDR1 MDHEN, CDR2 SYDVKM. The CDR3 loop spans 16 amino acids. CDR3 nucleotide sequence: TGTGCCAGCAGCACCAGACTAGCGGGAGGGGAATGGGAGCAGTACTTC. Its protein product is CASSTRLAGGEWEQYF.

This chain connects TRBV18 to TRBJ2-2; D remains ambiguous. With 6 bases removed from V and 5 bases from J, the gap between germline ends came to 4 bases. Germline V gene lookup returns CDR1 KGHSH and CDR2 LQKENI. The CDR3 extends over 11 amino acids. The CDR3 is CASSRTGELFF. The DNA for the CDR3 is TGTGCCAGCTCCCGGACCGGGGAGCTGTTTTTT.

The chain links TRBV6-6 to TRBJ1-4; D ambiguous. Looked up from germline, CDR1 is MNHNY and CDR2 is SVGAGI (reference sequence). Trimming left V 2 bases short and J 8 bases short, with 9 bases between. The CDR3 has 13 residues. This chain's CDR3 is CASSYTEGEKLFF. The CDR3, as DNA: TGTGCCAGCAGTTACACCGAGGGAGAAAAACTGTTTTTT.

V usage is TRBV3-1 (or the pseudogene TRBV3-2) and J usage is TRBJ1-1; TRBD1 is a possible D gene (5 bases). The CDR3 is 14 residues long. CDR1 and CDR2 (germline): LGHDT, YNNKEL (reference sequence). Trimming left V 1 base short and J 4 bases short, with 10 bases between. CDR3 coding DNA: TGTGCCAGCAGCCAAGGGGGCGCAAGCACTGAAGCTTTCTTT. As protein: CASSQGGASTEAFF.

V gene TRBV5-1 combines with J gene TRBJ1-3; no clear D. This CDR3 is built from 14 residues. CDR1 and CDR2 from the germline V gene are SGHRS and YFSETQ. Trimming took 6 bases from V and 0 from J, leaving 10 bases between them. The CDR3 DNA reads as TGCGCCAGCAAGGTCAGCGACTCTGGAAACACCATATATTTT. The encoded protein is CASKVSDSGNTIYF.

This rearrangement joins TRBV9 to TRBJ1-3; D is possibly TRBD1 (5 bases). V dropped 4 bases and J dropped 1 base, with 12 bases sitting between them. The CDR3 length is 15 residues. Germline loops: CDR1 SGDLS, CDR2 YYNGEE. The CDR3 DNA sequence: TGTGCCAGCAGCCCGACAGATGCTTCTGGAAACACCATATATTTT. Protein: CASSPTDASGNTIYF.

The rearrangement uses TRBV29-1 and TRBJ1-3, with 7 bases fitting TRBD1. CDR1 SQVTM and CDR2 ANQGSEA come from the germline V gene. The CDR3 totals 13 residues. With V trimmed by 4 bases and J by 2 bases, 2 bases remained unmatched. This CDR3 reads CSVVGQTGNTIYF. The CDR3, as DNA: TGCAGCGTTGTGGGACAGACTGGAAACACCATATATTTT. The full variable domain, with the rest looked up from reference TRBV29-1 and TRBJ1-3, is SAVISQKPSRDICQRGTSLTIQCQVDSQVTMMFWYRQQPGQSLTLIATANQGSEATYESGFVIDKFPISRPNLTFSTLTVSNMSPEDSSIYLCSVVGQTGNTIYFGEGSWLTVV.

Comments on this clone: The sample holds other DNA sequences that translate to the same CDR3. The rearrangement links TRBV30 to TRBJ2-7; 9 nucleotides agree with TRBD1. J was trimmed by 4 bases and V by 2 bases; bases with no gene match: 6. Germline V gives CDR1 GTSNPN, CDR2 SVGIG (reference sequence). CDR3 length: 14 residues. CDR3 loop: CAWSTGTGSYEQYF. DNA for the CDR3: TGTGCCTGGAGTACCGGGACAGGGAGTTACGAGCAGTACTTC. Variable domain in full (rest from reference TRBV30 and TRBJ2-7): SQTIHQWPATLVQPVGSPLSLECTVEGTSNPNLYWYRQAAGRGLQLLFYSVGIGQISSEVPQNLSASRPQDRQFILSSKKLLLSDSGFYLCAWSTGTGSYEQYFGPGTRLTVT.

The gene calls are TRBV30 and TRBJ2-1; 8 nucleotides line up with TRBD2. Germline V CDR1 and CDR2: GTSNPN, SVGIG (reference sequence). The CDR3 is 15 amino acids. With 0 bases clipped from V and 2 bases from J, the junction kept 3 bases outside the gene matches. CDR3 nucleotides: TGTGCCTGGAGTGTACTTAGCGGGGCCTACAATGAGCAGTTCTTC. This gives the protein CAWSVLSGAYNEQFF.

V is TRBV9 and J is TRBJ2-2; D is possibly TRBD2 (6 bases). Germline assignment: CDR1 SGDLS and CDR2 YYNGEE. Trimming took off 0 bases at V and 12 bases at J, with 18 bases between the two ends. This CDR3 is 15 amino acids long. The CDR3 DNA reads TGTGCCAGCAGCGTAGCTGGGGGGACTGGACAAAAGCTGTTTTTT. Translated, it gives CASSVAGGTGQKLFF.

The rearrangement joins TRBV4-1 to TRBJ1-4; TRBD1 aligns across 7 bases. CDR1 MGHRA and CDR2 YSYEKL come from the germline V gene. V shed 4 bases, J shed 0 bases, and the junction held 2 bases outside the gene matches. The CDR3 is made up of 15 amino acids. The DNA of the CDR3 is TGCGCCAGCAGCCTGGGACAGACAACTAATGAAAAACTGTTTTTT. Translated, it gives CASSLGQTTNEKLFF.

This chain uses TRBV5-4 with TRBJ2-3, with TRBD1 identical over 9 bases. V shed 2 bases and J 3 bases; nucleotides not matched to a gene: 4. Germline V CDR1 and CDR2: SGHNT, YYREEE (reference sequence). This CDR3 has 15 residues. CDR3 sequence reads: CASSLGGTGTDTQYF. The CDR3 DNA sequence: TGTGCCAGCAGCTTAGGCGGGACAGGGACAGATACGCAGTATTTT.

V and J are TRBV21-1 and TRBJ2-1; the table's D call, TRBD2, was not checked against the DNA. TRBV21-1 is termed a pseudogene. The CDR3 is made up of 16 amino acids. CDR3 loop: CASSKDRRLAVNEQFF. The DNA for the CDR3 is TGTGCCAGCAGCAAAGATAGGAGACTAGCGGTGAATGAGCAGTTCTTC.

V and J are TRBV29-1 and TRBJ2-1, with a possible D match to TRBD2 (6 bases). From germline, CDR1 is SQVTM and CDR2 ANQGSEA. Deletions cut 5 bases from V and 3 bases from J, with 11 bases between. This CDR3 comprises 13 residues. In DNA form, the CDR3 reads TGCAGCGTTAGCGGGTTCATCTACAATGAGCAGTTCTTC. Translating it yields CSVSGFIYNEQFF.

V is TRBV21-1 and J is TRBJ2-4; TRBD2, the D gene given by the table, was not confirmed from the DNA. TRBV21-1 is a pseudogene locus. The CDR3 has 16 amino acids. CDR3 bases: TGTGCCAGCAGCAAAGTCCCCCTAGCGCAGGAAAACATTCAGTACTTC. Translating it yields CASSKVPLAQENIQYF.

The rearrangement joins TRBV7-2 to TRBJ2-1; 10 nucleotides agree with TRBD2. The junction had 4 bases not matched to a gene; V was cut back by 2 bases and J by 0 bases. CDR3 length equals 17 residues. Germline CDR1 is SGHTA and CDR2 is FQGNSA. The CDR3 DNA is TGTGCCAGCAGCTTAACACTAGCGGGATCCTCCTACAATGAGCAGTTCTTC. Its translation: CASSLTLAGSSYNEQFF.

This clone turned up a few times. This rearrangement joins TRBV9 to TRBJ1-2; a weak D match, TRBD1 (6 bases). Germline V gives CDR1 SGDLS, CDR2 YYNGEE. This CDR3 has 14 residues. V was clipped by 0 bases and J by 7 bases, with 13 bases between them. CDR3 loop: CASSVASGARGYTF. The DNA for the CDR3 is TGTGCCAGCAGCGTAGCTTCAGGGGCTCGTGGCTACACCTTC.

This sequence joins TRBV21-1 and TRBJ1-6; the D call of TRBD1 is as the table states it, not checked on the DNA. TRBV21-1 is a known pseudogene. The CDR3 contains 17 residues. The DNA of the CDR3 is TGTGCCAGCAGCCCAGTGGAACAGGGGGAGGAACTTAAGCCCCTCCACTTT. It is translated as CASSPVEQGEELKPLHF.

V usage is TRBV10-1 and J usage is TRBJ2-4, with a weak D call TRBD2 (5 bases). CDR1 and CDR2 from the germline V gene are WNHNN and SYGVQD (reference sequence). Trimming pared 3 bases from V and 0 bases from J, leaving 15 bases between. This CDR3 spans 17 amino acids. The CDR3 loop reads CASSERRNQEAKNIQYF. The CDR3 DNA is TGCGCCAGCAGTGAAAGGAGGAACCAGGAAGCCAAAAACATTCAGTACTTC.

Judged by abundance, this clone is medium-sized. The chain couples TRBV6-5 to TRBJ1-6; TRBD1 aligns across 7 bases. The trim removed 5 bases at V and 5 bases at J, leaving 3 bases unmatched. In germline, CDR1 is MNHEY, CDR2 SVGAGI. The CDR3 has 14 amino acids. The CDR3 nucleotides are TGTGCCAGCAGTCCGGGACAGCATAATTCACCCCTCCACTTT. Amino acid sequence: CASSPGQHNSPLHF.

V is TRBV11-2 and J is TRBJ2-5; 9 bases are shared with TRBD1. The CDR3 length is 16 residues. Looked up from germline, CDR1 is SGHAT and CDR2 is FQNNGV. Trimming removed 4 bases from V and 6 bases from J; junction bases left unmatched: 12. The DNA for the CDR3 is TGTGCCAGCAGCTCCGGTAGGACAGGGGTTTCCAAGACCCAGTACTTC. Amino acid sequence: CASSSGRTGVSKTQYF. The complete variable domain, with remaining parts taken from reference TRBV11-2 and TRBJ2-5, reads EAGVAQSPRYKIIEKRQSVAFWCNPISGHATLYWYQQILGQGPKLLIQFQNNGVVDDSQLPKDRFSAERLKGVDSTLKIQPAKLEDSAVYLCASSSGRTGVSKTQYFGPGTRLLVL.